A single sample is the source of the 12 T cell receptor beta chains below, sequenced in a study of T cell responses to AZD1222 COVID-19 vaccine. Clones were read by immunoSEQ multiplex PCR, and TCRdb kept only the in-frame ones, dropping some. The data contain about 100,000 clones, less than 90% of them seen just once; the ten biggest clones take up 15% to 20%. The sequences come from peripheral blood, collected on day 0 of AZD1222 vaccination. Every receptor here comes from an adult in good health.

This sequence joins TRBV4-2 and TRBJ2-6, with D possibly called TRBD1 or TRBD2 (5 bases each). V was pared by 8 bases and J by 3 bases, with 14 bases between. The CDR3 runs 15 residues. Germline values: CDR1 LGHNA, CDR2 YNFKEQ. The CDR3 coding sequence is TGTGCCAGCGGGACCTCTCTAGATGGGGCCAACGTCCTGACTTTC. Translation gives CASGTSLDGANVLTF.

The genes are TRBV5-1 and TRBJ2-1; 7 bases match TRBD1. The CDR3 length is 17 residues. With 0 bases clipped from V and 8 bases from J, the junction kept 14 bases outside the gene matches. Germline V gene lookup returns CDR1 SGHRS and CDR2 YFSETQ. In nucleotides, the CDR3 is TGCGCCAGCAGCTTGGCCCCGGTAGGGGACACAGGGGATGAGCAGTTCTTC. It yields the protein CASSLAPVGDTGDEQFF. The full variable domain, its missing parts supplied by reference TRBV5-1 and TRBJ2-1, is KAGVTQTPRYLIKTRGQQVTLSCSPISGHRSVSWYQQTPGQGLQFLFEYFSETQRNKGNFPGRFSGRQFSNSRSEMNVSTLELGDSALYLCASSLAPVGDTGDEQFFGPGTRLTVL.

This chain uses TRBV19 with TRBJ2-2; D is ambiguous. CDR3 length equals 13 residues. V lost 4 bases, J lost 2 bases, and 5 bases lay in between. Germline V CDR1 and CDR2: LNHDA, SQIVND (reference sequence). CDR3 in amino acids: CASSNHNTGELFF. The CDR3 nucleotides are TGTGCCAGTAGTAACCACAACACCGGGGAGCTGTTTTTT.

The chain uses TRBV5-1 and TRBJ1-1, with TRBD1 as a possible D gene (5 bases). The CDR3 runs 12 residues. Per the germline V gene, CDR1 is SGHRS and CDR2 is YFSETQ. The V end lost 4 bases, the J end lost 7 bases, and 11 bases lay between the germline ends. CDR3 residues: CASSLQGIEAFF. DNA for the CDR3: TGCGCCAGCAGCCTGCAGGGAATTGAAGCTTTCTTT.

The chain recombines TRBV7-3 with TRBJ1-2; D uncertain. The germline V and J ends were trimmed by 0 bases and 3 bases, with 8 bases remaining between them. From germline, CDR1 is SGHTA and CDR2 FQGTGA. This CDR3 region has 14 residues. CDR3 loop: CASSLTAGDYGYTF. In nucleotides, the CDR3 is TGTGCCAGCAGCTTAACGGCAGGAGACTATGGCTACACCTTC.

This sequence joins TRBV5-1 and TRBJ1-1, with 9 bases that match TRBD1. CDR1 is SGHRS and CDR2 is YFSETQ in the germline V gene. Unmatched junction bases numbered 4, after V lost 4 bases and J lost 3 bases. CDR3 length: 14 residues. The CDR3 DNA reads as TGCGCCAGCAGCGCCGGACAGGGGTACACTGAAGCTTTCTTT. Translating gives CASSAGQGYTEAFF.

As DNA, the CDR3 is TGTGCCAGTAGTACATACCGACGGACTAGCGGGAGAACCTACGAGCAGTACTTC. Translated, it gives CASSTYRRTSGRTYEQYF. The rearrangement joins TRBV19 to TRBJ2-7, with TRBD2 matching 13 bases. This CDR3 is built from 18 residues. Germline values: CDR1 LNHDA, CDR2 SQIVND (reference sequence). After removal of 4 bases from V and 2 bases from J, the junction contained 11 bases not matched to a gene. The whole variable domain, remainder taken from reference TRBV19 and TRBJ2-7, is DGGITQSPKYLFRKEGQNVTLSCEQNLNHDAMYWYRQDPGQGLRLIYYSQIVNDFQKGDIAEGYSVSREKKESFPLTVTSAQKNPTAFYLCASSTYRRTSGRTYEQYFGPGTRLTVT.

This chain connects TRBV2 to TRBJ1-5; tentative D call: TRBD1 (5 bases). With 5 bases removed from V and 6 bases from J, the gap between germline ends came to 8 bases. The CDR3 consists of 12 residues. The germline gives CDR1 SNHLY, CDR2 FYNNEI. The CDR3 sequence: CASSRGSQPQHF. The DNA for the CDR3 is TGTGCCAGCAGTCGGGGGAGTCAGCCCCAGCATTTT.

The CDR3 DNA follows: TGTGCCAGCAGTCCAGGGACGGAAGACACCATATATTTT. It translates to CASSPGTEDTIYF. The V call is TRBV12-3 or TRBV12-4, the J call TRBJ1-3; perhaps TRBD1 as D (5 bases). V lost 5 bases and J lost 8, with 13 bases in between. The CDR3 extends over 13 amino acids.

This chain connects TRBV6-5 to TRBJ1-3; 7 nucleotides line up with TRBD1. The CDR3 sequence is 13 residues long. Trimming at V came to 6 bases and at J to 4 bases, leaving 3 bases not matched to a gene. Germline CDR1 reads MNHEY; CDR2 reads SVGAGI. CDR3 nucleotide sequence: TGTGCCAGCAGGACAGGGCTCGGAAACACCATATATTTT. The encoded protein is CASRTGLGNTIYF.

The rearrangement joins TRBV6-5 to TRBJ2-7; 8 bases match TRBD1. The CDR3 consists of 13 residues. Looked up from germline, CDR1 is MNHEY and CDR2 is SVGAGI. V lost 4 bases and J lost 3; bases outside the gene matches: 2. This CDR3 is CASSFTGGYEQYF. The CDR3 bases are TGTGCCAGCAGTTTTACAGGGGGCTACGAGCAGTACTTC.

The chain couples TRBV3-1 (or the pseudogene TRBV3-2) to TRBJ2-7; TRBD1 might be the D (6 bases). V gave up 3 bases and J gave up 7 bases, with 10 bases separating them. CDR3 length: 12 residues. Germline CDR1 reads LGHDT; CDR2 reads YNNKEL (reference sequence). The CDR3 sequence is CASSHGTTEQYF. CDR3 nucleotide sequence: TGTGCCAGCAGCCACGGGACAACTGAGCAGTACTTC.